Listed here are 29 T cell receptor beta chains from one sample, sequenced in a study of tumor-infiltrating lymphocytes in primary liver carcinoma. Using a constant-region primer together with ProtoScript II reverse transcriptase, TCR beta cDNA was made from roughly 540 ng of total RNA. Libraries of TCR beta came from three nested multiplex PCR rounds with slightly modified ARM-PCR. Primers for the first two PCR rounds were TRBV1-TRBV30 forward primers and a C-beta reverse primer (around 10 cycles per round). TCRdb reprocessed the multiplex PCR reads via MiXCR and lists one record per CDR3 protein. The sample lists over 40,000 distinct CDR3 sequences; 60% to 80% were seen once. For each extraction, RNA and DNA were obtained together from about 20-30 mg of unsorted bulk tissue. Sequencing used liver tumor tissue from sampling region 5. The subset: tumor region T5, tumor centre. These receptors originate from a man in his forties with primary liver carcinoma and hepatitis B virus infection.

As concerns this clonotype: Since no conserved phenylalanine or tryptophan closes the CDR3, a read error is the likely cause. The genes are TRBV14 and TRBJ2-1; TRBD2 might be the D (6 bases). CDR1 is SGHDN and CDR2 is FVKESK in the germline V gene. This CDR3 has 14 amino acids. V was cut by 1 base and J by 10 bases, with 14 bases left in between. This chain's CDR3 is CASSQGCGVGEQFI. Here the CDR3 DNA reads TGTGCCAGCAGCCAAGGTTGCGGGGTTGGGGAGCAGTTCATC.

The rearrangement uses TRBV19 and TRBJ2-1; 11 positions agree with TRBD2. The CDR3 consists of 13 residues. Germline trimming cut 5 bases from V and 10 bases from J; bases unmatched to any gene: 4. The germline gives CDR1 LNHDA, CDR2 SQIVND (reference sequence). This chain's CDR3 is CASSPRTSGEQFF. The CDR3 bases are TGTGCCAGTAGTCCACGGACTAGCGGGGAGCAGTTCTTC.

The chain combines TRBV5-4 with TRBJ2-3, with TRBD2 matching over 7 bases. In germline, CDR1 is SGHNT, CDR2 YYREEE (reference sequence). The CDR3 runs 14 residues. Trimming removed 8 bases from V and 5 bases from J; junction bases left unmatched: 11. In nucleotides, the CDR3 is TGTGCCAGTAGACGGGGGACTATCGGAGATACGCAGTATTTT. It translates to CASRRGTIGDTQYF.

Turning to this clonotype: Here the CDR3 omits its conserved ending phenylalanine or tryptophan, so a read error is the likely source. DNA for the CDR3: TGTGCCGGCAGCTTAACGGGTTCGGGAGAATACGAGCAGTACCTC. The encoded protein is CAGSLTGSGEYEQYL. This chain joins TRBV11-1 and TRBJ2-7, with a possible D match to TRBD2 (6 bases). The CDR3 has 15 amino acids. Germline assignment: CDR1 SGHAT and CDR2 FQDESV (reference sequence).

As concerns this clonotype: A read error may produce the germline difference seen at one junction end. The chain links TRBV11-2 to TRBJ2-2; 7 bases line up with TRBD1. Per the germline V gene, CDR1 is SGHAT and CDR2 is FQNNGV. The length of the CDR3 is 14 residues. The CDR3 reads CASSLESHTGELSF. DNA of the CDR3: TGTGCCAGCAGCTTAGAGAGTCACACAGGGGAGCTCTCTTTT.

This clonotype occurred a few times. With a much larger clone just one base away, this may be a read error. V and J are TRBV7-9 and TRBJ1-5; a possible D gene is TRBD1 (5 bases). Deletions cut 5 bases from V and 5 bases from J, with 16 bases between. CDR1 and CDR2 (germline): SEHNR, FQNEAQ (reference sequence). The length of the CDR3 is 15 residues. The CDR3 DNA is TGTGCCAGCAGCCGCATCGGGGGAGGAGATCAGCCCCAGCATTTT. It codes for CASSRIGGGDQPQHF.

The V gene is TRBV29-1, the J gene TRBJ2-3, with 10 bases that match TRBD1. The length of the CDR3 is 14 residues. The V gene's germline CDR1 is SQVTM and CDR2 ANQGSEA. This CDR3 reads CSISGTGALDTQYF. CDR3 nucleotides: TGCAGTATTTCCGGGACAGGGGCGTTAGATACGCAGTATTTT.

The V call is TRBV28, the J call TRBJ2-7, with D possibly called TRBD1 or TRBD2 (6 bases each). The germline gives CDR1 MDHEN, CDR2 SYDVKM. Trimming shortened V by 11 bases and J by 4 bases, and 21 bases separated the two germline ends. The CDR3 has 14 amino acids. CDR3 DNA sequence: TGTGCCGGCACTCTCGGAGGGGGGCAGTACGAGCAGTACTTC. As protein: CAGTLGGGQYEQYF.

This chain connects TRBV29-1 to TRBJ2-5; TRBD1 matches 8 bases. Germline-derived CDR1 and CDR2 are SQVTM and ANQGSEA. CDR3 length: 13 amino acids. The junction had 10 bases not matched to a gene; V was cut back by 5 bases and J by 8 bases. CDR3 bases: TGCAGCGTTTGCCCAGGGGGCAGGGACACCCAGTACTTC. Its protein product is CSVCPGGRDTQYF.

In the case of this clonotype: One junction end does not reproduce the germline sequence, and a read error may be involved. The J gene is TRBJ2-2, the V gene TRBV29-1; TRBD1 or TRBD2 may be the D gene (5 bases each). Germline lookup yields CDR1 SQVTM and CDR2 ANQGSEA. The CDR3 loop spans 14 amino acids. CDR3 loop: CSVLGQGPTGELFF. Here the CDR3 DNA reads TGCAGCGTCCTCGGCCAGGGACCCACCGGGGAGCTCTTTTTT.

With respect to this clonotype: A junction end diverges from the germline sequence, so it may reflect a read error. The chain carries TRBV11-2 and TRBJ2-7; 11 bases line up with TRBD2. Looked up from germline, CDR1 is SGHAT and CDR2 is FQNNGV. The CDR3 consists of 20 residues. The CDR3 spells CASSLREGRTSGLSSYGQCF. The CDR3 nucleotides are TGTGCCAGCAGCTTGAGGGAGGGGAGGACTAGCGGGCTCAGCTCATACGGGCAGTGTTTC.

This clonotype was recorded only once. The junction does not match germline at one end; this may be a read error. The V gene is TRBV11-2, the J gene TRBJ2-3; D tentatively reads TRBD1 or TRBD2 (5 bases each). This CDR3 spans 14 amino acids. The V gene's germline CDR1 is SGHAT and CDR2 FQNNGV. The CDR3 here is CASSPRDATNTQYF. The CDR3, as DNA: TGTGCCAGTAGCCCCCGGGACGCCACAAATACGCAGTATTTT.

This clonotype was observed a few times. A much bigger clone sits one base away, suggesting this may be a read error. The chain joins TRBV30 to TRBJ1-4; D may be TRBD1 (5 bases). Germline CDR1 is GTSNPN and CDR2 is SVGIG (reference sequence). The CDR3 is 13 residues long. CDR3 amino acids: CTWTPTNNEKLFF. For the CDR3, the DNA is TGTACCTGGACACCTACTAACAATGAAAAACTGTTTTTT.

On this clonotype itself: Germline and junction disagree at one end, which may indicate a read error. The CDR3 sequence: CASSQDHGQGKGEQYF. The DNA of the CDR3 is TGTGCCAGCAGCCAAGACCATGGACAGGGAAAAGGCGAGCAGTATTTC. The chain links TRBV4-2 to TRBJ2-7; 8 bases are shared with TRBD1. CDR3 size: 16 residues. Germline V lookup: CDR1 LGHNA, CDR2 YNFKEQ.

Notes on this clonotype: In this CDR3 the conserved last residue, phenylalanine or tryptophan, is missing, so a read error is likely. The rearrangement links TRBV13 to TRBJ1-1, with D tentatively TRBD1 (6 bases). CDR1 and CDR2 (germline): PRHDT, FYEKMQ (reference sequence). With 9 bases removed from V and 10 bases from J, the gap between germline ends came to 18 bases. The CDR3 has 12 residues. The CDR3 spells CARSTRGGGAFS. The CDR3 DNA follows: TGTGCCAGGAGCACCAGGGGTGGTGGAGCTTTCTCT.

On this clonotype: At one end, the junction sequence differs from germline, possibly due to a read error. The genes are TRBV12-3 or TRBV12-4 and TRBJ1-5; 7 bases agree with TRBD1. The CDR3 is made up of 16 amino acids. CDR3 sequence: CVSSLGGQYSNQPQHF. The CDR3 coding sequence is TGTGTCAGCAGTTTAGGGGGCCAGTATAGCAATCAGCCCCAACATTTT.

A note on this clonotype: No conserved phenylalanine or tryptophan is present at the end of the CDR3, so a read error is the likely explanation. The DNA is left out, because the CDR3 cannot be placed on it with certainty; the CDR3 is given as TCRdb lists it. The chain recombines TRBV11-1 with TRBJ2-2; TRBD1 is taken as the D call from the table, unchecked against the DNA. The length of the CDR3 is 15 amino acids, counting both ends. The V gene's germline CDR1 is SGHAT and CDR2 FQDESV (reference sequence). Here the CDR3 reads CASSYTGPFSGELYY.

As concerns this clonotype: A read error may produce the germline difference seen at one junction end. The genes are TRBV11-1 and TRBJ2-2, with D tentatively TRBD2 (5 bases). The CDR3 covers 15 residues. From germline, CDR1 is SGHAT and CDR2 FQDESV (reference sequence). Written as DNA, the CDR3 is TGTGCAAGCAGCTATACAGAACCTTTCTCCGGGGAGATGTTTTTT. Translated, it gives CASSYTEPFSGEMFF.

As concerns this clonotype: Its ends do not fully match the called genes, so a read error is possible. The chain is built from TRBV14 and TRBJ2-7; D not resolved. Germline lookup yields CDR1 SGHDN and CDR2 FVKESK. There are 13 residues in the CDR3. CDR3 protein: CASNQDQEWEQYF. The CDR3 DNA follows: TGTGCTAGCAACCAAGATCAGGAATGGGAGCAGTACTTC.

Sample share makes this clonotype medium-sized. The chain uses TRBV28 and TRBJ2-7; D might be TRBD2 (6 bases). Germline V gene lookup returns CDR1 MDHEN and CDR2 SYDVKM. V dropped 0 bases and J dropped 6 bases, with 15 bases sitting between them. This CDR3 spans 15 amino acids. CDR3 residues: CASSLWGGNMVEQYF. CDR3 DNA: TGTGCCAGCAGTTTATGGGGCGGGAACATGGTCGAGCAGTACTTC.

Concerning this clonotype: An end of the junction differs from the germline gene, which may be a read error. The V gene is TRBV5-1, the J gene TRBJ2-3, with D perhaps being TRBD1 or TRBD2 (5 bases each). The CDR3 runs 14 residues. Germline V lookup: CDR1 SGHRS, CDR2 YFSETQ. Here the CDR3 reads CTSSPMGPEDTQYF. The CDR3 DNA is TGCACCAGCAGCCCGATGGGACCCGAAGATACGCAGTATTTT.

The chain carries TRBV29-1 and TRBJ2-1; 8 bases map to TRBD2. This CDR3 comprises 15 residues. V dropped 8 bases and J dropped 5; count of bases not matched to a gene: 14. Germline assignment: CDR1 SQVTM and CDR2 ANQGSEA. CDR3 DNA sequence: TGCAGCCTCGAAGGGAAGCGGGGGCTTGACAATGAGCAGTTCTTC. It encodes CSLEGKRGLDNEQFF.

On this clonotype: Without the conserved terminal phenylalanine or tryptophan, this CDR3 likely stems from a read error. The chain has TRBV5-1 and TRBJ2-2, with TRBD1 matching over 7 bases. This CDR3 has 14 amino acids. Germline V gene lookup returns CDR1 SGHRS and CDR2 YFSETQ. CDR3 region: CASTGQDHTGVLFL. The CDR3 DNA follows: TGCGCCAGCACCGGACAGGACCACACCGGGGTGCTGTTTCTT.

This clonotype occurred many times. This chain joins TRBV19 and TRBJ2-7; D remains unclear. Per germline, CDR1 LNHDA and CDR2 SQIVND (reference sequence). The CDR3 is made up of 11 amino acids. V lost 5 bases and J lost 3, with 5 bases in between. The CDR3 bases are TGTGCCAGTAGTGCCAACTACGAGCAGTACTTC. It translates to CASSANYEQYF. Complete variable domain (other parts from reference TRBV19 and TRBJ2-7): DGGITQSPKYLFRKEGQNVTLSCEQNLNHDAMYWYRQDPGQGLRLIYYSQIVNDFQKGDIAEGYSVSREKKESFPLTVTSAQKNPTAFYLCASSANYEQYFGPGTRLTVT.

The table lists this clonotype with a count of one. The junction differs from germline at one of its ends, possibly a read error. V usage is TRBV11-2 and J usage is TRBJ2-7; D is perhaps TRBD1 (6 bases). The V gene's germline CDR1 is SGHAT and CDR2 FQNNGV. This CDR3 has 14 residues. In nucleotides, the CDR3 is TGTGCCAGCAGCTCTGACAGGAACTGCTACGAGCAGTGCTTC. Residues: CASSSDRNCYEQCF.

This clonotype has a count of ten or more. The chain has TRBV20-1 and TRBJ1-5, with TRBD1 matching over 8 bases. CDR3 length equals 13 residues. Germline assignment: CDR1 DFQATT and CDR2 SNEGSKA (reference sequence). V trimming: 5 bases; J trimming: 8 bases; junction bases outside the gene matches: 8. CDR3 sequence (DNA): TGCAGTGCTGAGAGACAGGGGAGTGAGCCCCAGCATTTT. Translating gives CSAERQGSEPQHF.

Worth noting for this clonotype: A read error may account for a junction end that differs from germline. The chain carries TRBV5-5 and TRBJ2-2, with D uncertain. Per the germline V gene, CDR1 is SGHKS and CDR2 is YYEKEE (reference sequence). CDR3 length: 14 amino acids. The CDR3 nucleotides are TGTGCCAGCAACTTTAACCTAAACACCGGAGAGCTGTTTTTT. Its translation is CASNFNLNTGELFF. The complete variable domain, with remaining parts taken from reference TRBV5-5 and TRBJ2-2, reads DAGVTQSPTHLIKTRGQQVTLRCSPISGHKSVSWYQQVLGQGPQFIFQYYEKEERGRGNFPDRFSARQFPNYSSELNVNALLLGDSALYLCASNFNLNTGELFFGEGSRLTVL.

This clonotype was recorded only once. The CDR3 ends on some other residue instead of the conserved phenylalanine or tryptophan, so this is likely a read error. The V and J genes are TRBV28 and TRBJ1-1; tentative D call: TRBD1 (6 bases). The CDR3 loop spans 13 amino acids. V lost 4 bases and J lost 8, with 14 bases in between. Germline V gives CDR1 MDHEN, CDR2 SYDVKM. Here the CDR3 DNA reads TGTGCCAGCAGTTGGAGGGGGAGCACGGAAGCTTTCCTT. It translates to CASSWRGSTEAFL.

The sample holds many counts of this clonotype. This chain uses TRBV29-1 with TRBJ2-1; 8 bases align to TRBD2. Germline lookup yields CDR1 SQVTM and CDR2 ANQGSEA. This CDR3 region has 15 residues. The V gene end was trimmed by 1 base and the J gene end by 5 bases; junction bases not matched to a gene: 7. CDR3 DNA sequence: TGCAGCGTTGAAGGGAAGCGGGGGCTTGACAATGAGCAGTTCTTC. It is translated as CSVEGKRGLDNEQFF.